The 12 T cell receptor beta chains below come from one sample, sequenced in a study of T-cell reconstitution after alpha-beta-depleted transplantation in children. Library preparation (for TCRbeta) was performed with unique molecular identifiers. A single record per CDR3 protein comes from TCRdb applying MiXCR to the PCR reads. The sample shows about 690,000 distinct CDR3 sequences, roughly 17% of them seen only once. The specimen comprised PBMCs from the stem cell graft donor, sampled from the stem cell graft. The receptors derive from a human donor who donated a stem cell graft to a child with acute myeloid leukemia.

This clonotype appeared many times. The V and J genes are TRBV20-1 and TRBJ2-1; TRBD1 agrees at 7 bases. This CDR3 is built from 20 residues. CDR1 is DFQATT, CDR2 SNEGSKA, per germline (reference sequence). Trimming removed 3 bases from V and 0 bases from J; junction bases left unmatched: 20. The CDR3 sequence: CSARGPLTSGQPGSYNEQFF. The DNA of the CDR3 is TGCAGTGCTAGGGGTCCTCTTACCTCGGGACAGCCGGGCTCCTACAATGAGCAGTTCTTC.

This clonotype has ten or more counts. The rearrangement links TRBV21-1 to TRBJ2-7; TRBD1, the table's D call, lacks a check against the DNA. TRBV21-1 is given as a pseudogene. The CDR3 is made up of 14 amino acids. The CDR3 DNA reads TGTGCCAGCAGCAAGGGACAGACGTGTCATGAGCAGTACGTC. As protein: CASSKGQTCHEQYV.

The chain is built from TRBV7-9 and TRBJ2-1, with 7 bases lining up with TRBD2. The CDR3 length is 19 residues. V was pared by 5 bases and J by 3 bases, with 19 bases of the junction left unmatched. Germline lookup yields CDR1 SEHNR and CDR2 FQNEAQ (reference sequence). CDR3 sequence (DNA): TGTGCCAGCAGCCTCACCGTCGGACCTTTAGCGGGCCACTACAATGAGCAGTTCTTC. Translating gives CASSLTVGPLAGHYNEQFF.

This clonotype was seen repeatedly, ten times or more. The chain links TRBV27 to TRBJ2-7, with 10 bases identical to TRBD1. CDR3 size: 13 residues. CDR1 and CDR2 from the germline V gene are MNHEY and SMNVEV (reference sequence). V lost 6 bases to trimming and J lost 3 bases; unmatched junction nucleotides: 2. The CDR3 DNA reads as TGTGCCAGCAGCCGGACAGGGGGCTACGAGCAGTACTTC. Its protein product is CASSRTGGYEQYF.

The sample holds a few counts of this clonotype. The chain employs TRBV4-3 and TRBJ2-7, with D possibly matching TRBD2 (5 bases). The CDR3 is made up of 14 amino acids. Germline V gene sequence: CDR1 LGHNA, CDR2 YSLEER. V lost 3 bases and J lost 6, with 15 bases in between. CDR3 sequence (DNA): TGCGCCAGCAGCCACGCTACCGGGAAGAGCGAGCAGTACTTC. Translated: CASSHATGKSEQYF.

This clonotype was recorded a few times. The chain is built from TRBV6-1 and TRBJ1-1, with 10 bases identical to TRBD1. The CDR3 consists of 15 residues. V lost 5 bases to trimming and J lost 7 bases; unmatched junction nucleotides: 10. Germline assignment: CDR1 MNHNS and CDR2 SASEGT. As DNA, the CDR3 is TGTGCCAGCAGTACACCGGGACAGGGGTCTGATGAAGCTTTCTTT. Translating gives CASSTPGQGSDEAFF.

This clonotype was seen more than once but under ten times. The rearrangement uses TRBV7-2 and TRBJ2-1, with 8 bases identical to TRBD1. Germline V gene data show CDR1 as SGHTA and CDR2 as FQGNSA. The CDR3 is 16 residues long. V lost 5 bases and J lost 5; bases outside the gene matches: 11. The CDR3 sequence is CASSKTQGAWDNEQFF. CDR3 DNA: TGTGCCAGCAGCAAGACTCAGGGGGCCTGGGACAATGAGCAGTTCTTC.

This clonotype was seen many times. The rearrangement links TRBV20-1 to TRBJ2-5; no clear D gene. V lost 2 bases, J lost 5 bases, and 6 bases lay in between. Germline CDR1 and CDR2: DFQATT and SNEGSKA (reference sequence). The CDR3 extends over 11 amino acids. The CDR3 sequence is CSARTWETQYF. The CDR3 bases are TGCAGTGCTAGAACCTGGGAGACCCAGTACTTC.

The V gene is TRBV6-2 or TRBV6-3, the J gene TRBJ1-1, with a tentative D call TRBD1 (5 bases). The CDR3 spans 16 residues. The germline V gene has CDR1 MNHEY and CDR2 SVGEGT. Trimming left V 0 bases short and J 3 bases short, with 14 bases between. CDR3 region: CASSYSGDWLDTEAFF. DNA of the CDR3: TGTGCCAGCAGTTACTCGGGGGACTGGCTGGACACTGAAGCTTTCTTT.

The chain carries TRBV12-3 or TRBV12-4 and TRBJ2-2; 7 bases line up with TRBD2. With V trimmed by 7 bases and J by 5 bases, 10 bases remained unmatched. The CDR3 loop spans 15 amino acids. In DNA, the CDR3 is TGTGCCAGCACCCTCGGGGGGACCCGGACCGGGGAGCTGTTTTTT. Residues: CASTLGGTRTGELFF.

The CDR3 loop is CATSDYGTGELDTQYF. The CDR3, as DNA: TGTGCCACCAGTGACTACGGGACAGGGGAACTGGATACGCAGTATTTT. V usage is TRBV24-1 and J usage is TRBJ2-3; 10 bases fit TRBD1. CDR1 and CDR2 from the germline V gene are KGHDR and SFDVKD. Unmatched junction bases numbered 9, after V lost 4 bases and J lost 6 bases. CDR3 length equals 16 residues.

The table lists this clonotype with many counts. The chain uses TRBV7-2 and TRBJ2-5; 9 nucleotides line up with TRBD1. V gave up 4 bases and J gave up 5 bases; unmatched junction bases: 11. The CDR3 is 16 amino acids. CDR1 is SGHTA and CDR2 is FQGNSA in the germline V gene. The CDR3: CASSWDREKPEETQYF. The CDR3 DNA sequence: TGTGCCAGCAGCTGGGACAGGGAGAAGCCAGAGGAGACCCAGTACTTC. Full variable domain (outside the CDR3, taken from reference TRBV7-2 and TRBJ2-5): GAGVSQSPSNKVTEKGKDVELRCDPISGHTALYWYRQSLGQGLEFLIYFQGNSAPDKSGLPSDRFSAERTGGSVSTLTIQRTQQEDSAVYLCASSWDREKPEETQYFGPGTRLLVL.